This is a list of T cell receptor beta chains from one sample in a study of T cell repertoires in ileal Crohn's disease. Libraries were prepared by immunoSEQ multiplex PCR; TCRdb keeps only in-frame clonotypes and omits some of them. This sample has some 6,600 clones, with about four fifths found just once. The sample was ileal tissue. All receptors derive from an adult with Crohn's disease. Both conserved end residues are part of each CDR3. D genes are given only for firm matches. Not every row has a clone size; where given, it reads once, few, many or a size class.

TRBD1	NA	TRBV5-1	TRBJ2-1	CASSRNPTGSSYNEQFF	TGCGCCAGCAGCAGGAACCCGACAGGGAGCTCCTACAATGAGCAGTTCTTC
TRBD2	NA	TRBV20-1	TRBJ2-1	CSSSRGDEQFF	TGCAGTTCTAGCCGGGGGGATGAGCAGTTCTTC
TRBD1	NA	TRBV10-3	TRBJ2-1	CAISYRGTYNEQFF	TGTGCCATCAGTTACAGGGGGACTTACAATGAGCAGTTCTTC
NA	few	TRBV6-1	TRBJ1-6	CASSVGHGSNSPLHF	TGTGCCAGCAGTGTTGGACACGGTTCGAACTCACCCCTCCACTTT
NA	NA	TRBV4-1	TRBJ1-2	CASSQEGSTTYYGYTF	TGCGCCAGCAGCCAAGAGGGCAGCACTACGTACTATGGCTACACCTTC
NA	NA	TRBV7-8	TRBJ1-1	CASSLEGRSRTEAFF	TGTGCCAGCAGCTTAGAGGGGCGTTCACGCACTGAAGCTTTCTTT
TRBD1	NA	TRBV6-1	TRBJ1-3	CASSEIRTGGGNTIYF	TGTGCCAGCAGTGAAATCCGGACAGGGGGAGGAAACACCATATATTTT
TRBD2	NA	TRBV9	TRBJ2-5	CASSVASGGKTQYF	TGTGCCAGCAGCGTAGCTAGCGGGGGGAAGACCCAGTACTTC
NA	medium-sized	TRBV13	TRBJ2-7	CASSQVRYEQYF	TGTGCCAGCTCGCAGGTCCGGTACGAGCAGTACTTC
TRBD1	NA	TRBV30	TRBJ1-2	CAWSPDQGADF	TGTGCCTGGAGTCCCGATCAGGGGGCCGACTTC
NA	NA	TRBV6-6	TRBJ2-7	CASSQIYEQYF	TGTGCCAGCAGCCAAATATACGAGCAGTACTTC
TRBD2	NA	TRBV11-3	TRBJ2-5	CASSPGEGRETQYF	TGTGCCAGCAGCCCGGGGGAGGGGAGGGAGACCCAGTACTTC
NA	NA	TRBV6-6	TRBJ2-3	CASSYSDGRGTQYF	TGTGCCAGCAGTTACTCGGATGGTCGCGGGACGCAGTATTTT
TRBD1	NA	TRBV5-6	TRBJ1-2	CASSHTWDRRGYTF	TGTGCCAGCAGCCACACCTGGGACAGGCGTGGCTACACCTTC
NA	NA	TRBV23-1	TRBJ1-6	CASSQSALGRIFSPLHF	TGCGCCAGCAGTCAATCGGCCCTGGGACGGATTTTTTCACCCCTCCACTTT
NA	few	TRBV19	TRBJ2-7	CASSPEGPGSYEQYF	TGTGCCAGTAGTCCCGAGGGCCCTGGGAGCTACGAGCAGTACTTC
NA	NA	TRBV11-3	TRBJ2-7	CASSLGQSYEQYF	TGTGCCAGCAGCTTAGGGCAGTCCTACGAGCAGTACTTC
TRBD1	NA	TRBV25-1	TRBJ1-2	CASSESGQGAGGYTF	TGTGCCAGCAGTGAATCTGGACAGGGGGCAGGTGGCTACACCTTC
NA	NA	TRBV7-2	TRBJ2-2	CASSLGLEVGELFF	TGTGCCAGCAGCTTAGGACTAGAGGTCGGGGAGCTGTTTTTT
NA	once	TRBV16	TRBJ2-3	CATSPAVDGDTQYF	TGTGCCACCTCCCCGGCGGTTGATGGAGATACGCAGTATTTT
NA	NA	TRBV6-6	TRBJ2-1	CASKYSIQTEQFF	TGTGCCAGCAAATACTCCATTCAGACCGAGCAGTTCTTC
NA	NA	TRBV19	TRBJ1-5	CASTPSWVGNQPQHF	TGTGCCAGTACCCCGAGTTGGGTGGGCAATCAGCCCCAGCATTTT
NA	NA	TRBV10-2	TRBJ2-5	CASSSTDIAETQYF	TGCGCCAGCAGTAGCACTGACATTGCAGAGACCCAGTACTTC
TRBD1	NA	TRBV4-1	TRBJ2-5	CASSPGIIGQGAGETQYF	TGCGCCAGCAGCCCAGGAATCATCGGACAGGGGGCTGGAGAGACCCAGTACTTC
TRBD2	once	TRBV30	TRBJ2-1	CAWAGTSGPYYNEQFF	TGTGCCTGGGCCGGGACTAGCGGGCCTTATTACAATGAGCAGTTCTTC
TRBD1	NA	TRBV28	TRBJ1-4	CASNRPTGGVSEKLFF	TGTGCCAGCAACAGGCCGACAGGGGGCGTGAGTGAAAAACTGTTTTTT
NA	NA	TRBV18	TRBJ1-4	CASSPGYGEKLFF	TGTGCCAGCTCACCAGGGTACGGTGAAAAACTGTTTTTT
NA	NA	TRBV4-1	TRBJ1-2	CASSQGTGRNYGYTF	TGCGCCAGCAGCCAAGGCACCGGGCGAAACTATGGCTACACCTTC
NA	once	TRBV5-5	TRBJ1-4	CASSYIGGVNEKLFF	TGTGCCAGCAGCTACATAGGGGGGGTTAATGAAAAACTGTTTTTT
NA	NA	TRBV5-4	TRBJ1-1	CASSLGAGAVAFF	TGTGCCAGCAGCTTGGGGGCCGGGGCGGTTGCTTTCTTT
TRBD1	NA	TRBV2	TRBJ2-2	CASRDMGQGASGELFF	TGTGCCAGCAGGGATATGGGACAGGGGGCGTCCGGGGAGCTGTTTTTT
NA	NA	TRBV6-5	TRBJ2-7	CASSYFGYEQYF	TGTGCCAGCAGTTACTTTGGCTACGAGCAGTACTTC
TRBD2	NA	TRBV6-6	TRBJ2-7	CASSPRERGAHEQYF	TGTGCCAGCAGCCCCAGGGAGCGGGGGGCACACGAGCAGTACTTC
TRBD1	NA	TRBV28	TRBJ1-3	CASVTGEISGNTIYF	TGTGCTTCCGTTACAGGGGAAATCTCTGGAAACACCATATATTTT
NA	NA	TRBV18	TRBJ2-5	CASSPPQGGETQYF	TGTGCCAGCTCACCACCACAGGGAGGAGAGACCCAGTACTTC
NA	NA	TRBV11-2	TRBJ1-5	CASSYGLGNQPQHF	TGTGCCAGCAGCTACGGTCTTGGCAATCAGCCCCAGCATTTT
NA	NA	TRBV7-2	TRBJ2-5	CASSLDSTGETQYF	TGTGCCAGCAGCTTAGACAGTACCGGGGAGACCCAGTACTTC
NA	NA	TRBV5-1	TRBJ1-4	CASSLQGRGSREKLFF	TGCGCCAGCAGCTTGCAGGGCAGGGGCTCTCGTGAAAAACTGTTTTTT
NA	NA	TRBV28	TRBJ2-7	CASSRPGGGGTYEQYF	TGTGCCAGCAGTCGACCTGGGGGGGGCGGGACCTACGAGCAGTACTTC
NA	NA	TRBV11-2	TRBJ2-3	CASSLSDDTDTQYF	TGTGCCAGCAGCTTAAGTGACGACACAGATACGCAGTATTTT
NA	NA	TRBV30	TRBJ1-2	CAWSGGRQGYTF	TGTGCCTGGAGTGGGGGGAGGCAAGGCTACACCTTC
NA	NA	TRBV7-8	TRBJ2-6	CATPGANVLTF	TGTGCCACTCCTGGGGCCAACGTCCTGACTTTC
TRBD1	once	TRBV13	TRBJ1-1	CASSLLSGRGMNTEAFF	TGTGCCAGCAGCTTACTGTCCGGCAGGGGGATGAACACTGAAGCTTTCTTT
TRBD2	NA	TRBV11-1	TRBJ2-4	CASSPLRGGKNIQYF	TGTGCCAGCAGCCCCCTTCGCGGGGGCAAAAACATTCAGTACTTC
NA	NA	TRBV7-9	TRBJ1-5	CASSNHGGMNNQPQHF	TGTGCCAGCAGCAACCATGGGGGAATGAACAATCAGCCCCAGCATTTT
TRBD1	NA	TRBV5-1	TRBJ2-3	CASSLQGAVSTDTQYF	TGCGCCAGCAGCCTACAGGGGGCGGTGAGCACAGATACGCAGTATTTT
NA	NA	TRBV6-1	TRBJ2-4	CASSVGRDIQYF	TGTGCCAGCAGTGTGGGGCGTGACATTCAGTACTTC
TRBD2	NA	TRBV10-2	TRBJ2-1	CASRTSGNNEQFF	TGCGCCAGTAGGACTAGCGGGAACAATGAGCAGTTCTTC
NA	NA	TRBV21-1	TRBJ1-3	CASSKGTGWYGNTIYF	TGTGCCAGCAGCAAAGGCACAGGGTGGTATGGAAACACCATATATTTT
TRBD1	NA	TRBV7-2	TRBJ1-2	CASTEPDRAYGYTF	TGTGCCAGCACTGAACCGGACAGGGCCTATGGCTACACCTTC
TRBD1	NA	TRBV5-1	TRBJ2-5	CASSPGPGQGETQYF	TGCGCCAGCAGCCCTGGGCCGGGACAGGGGGAGACCCAGTACTTC
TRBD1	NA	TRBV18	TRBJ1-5	CASSPTGGSQPQHF	TGTGCCAGCTCCCCTACAGGGGGCAGCCAGCCCCAGCATTTT
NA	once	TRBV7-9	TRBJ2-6	CASSPLIQAGANVLTF	TGTGCCAGCAGCCCTTTAATCCAGGCTGGGGCCAACGTCCTGACTTTC
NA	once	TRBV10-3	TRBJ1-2	CAISSTGTDYGYTF	TGTGCCATCAGCAGCACAGGGACCGACTATGGCTACACCTTC
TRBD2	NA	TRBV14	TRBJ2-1	CASSQELANEQFF	TGTGCCAGCAGCCAAGAACTAGCGAATGAGCAGTTCTTC
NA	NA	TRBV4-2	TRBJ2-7	CASSQDSYEQYF	TGTGCCAGCAGCCAAGATTCCTACGAGCAGTACTTC
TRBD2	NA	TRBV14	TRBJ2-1	CASSLLAGSYNEQFF	TGTGCCAGCAGCCTCCTAGCGGGGTCCTACAATGAGCAGTTCTTC
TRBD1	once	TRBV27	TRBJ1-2	CASSFGFEGARGNGYTF	TGTGCCAGCAGTTTCGGTTTCGAGGGGGCGCGGGGAAATGGCTACACCTTC
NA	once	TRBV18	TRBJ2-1	CASSPLGSDEQFF	TGTGCCAGCTCACCACTGGGGTCTGATGAGCAGTTCTTC